This entry concerns a single T cell receptor beta chain. This sample was taken from a study of control samples from healthy donors and cancer patients. Assay used: immunoSEQ multiplex PCR; TCRdb lists only in-frame clones, some missing. The sample holds around 130,000 clones; around nine tenths are singletons and the top ten take about an eighth. The sequence came from a young man in good health. The sample comprised blood.

As DNA, the CDR3 is TGCGCCAGCAGCTTGGAACTTGTGGGTCAAGAGACCCAGTACTTC. It translates to CASSLELVGQETQYF. This chain links TRBV5-1 with TRBJ2-5; D remains unclear. The CDR3 spans 15 residues. V gave up 0 bases and J gave up 2 bases, with 11 bases separating them. CDR1 and CDR2 (germline): SGHRS, YFSETQ.